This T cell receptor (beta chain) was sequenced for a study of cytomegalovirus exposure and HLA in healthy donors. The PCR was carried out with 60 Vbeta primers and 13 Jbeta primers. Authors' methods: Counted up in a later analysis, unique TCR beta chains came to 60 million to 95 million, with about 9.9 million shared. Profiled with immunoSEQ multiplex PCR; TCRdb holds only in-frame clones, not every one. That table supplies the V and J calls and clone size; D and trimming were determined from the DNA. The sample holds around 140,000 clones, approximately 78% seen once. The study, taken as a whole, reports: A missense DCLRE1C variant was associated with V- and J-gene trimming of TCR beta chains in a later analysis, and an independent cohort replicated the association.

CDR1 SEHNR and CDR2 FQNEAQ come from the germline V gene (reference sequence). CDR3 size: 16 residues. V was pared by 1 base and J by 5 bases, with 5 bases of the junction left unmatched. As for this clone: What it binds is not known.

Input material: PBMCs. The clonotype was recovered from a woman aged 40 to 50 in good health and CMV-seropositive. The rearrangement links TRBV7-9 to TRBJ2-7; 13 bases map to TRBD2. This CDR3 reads CASSLGAGLAGNEQYF. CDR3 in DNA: TGTGCCAGCAGCTTAGGGGCGGGACTAGCGGGAAACGAGCAGTACTTC.